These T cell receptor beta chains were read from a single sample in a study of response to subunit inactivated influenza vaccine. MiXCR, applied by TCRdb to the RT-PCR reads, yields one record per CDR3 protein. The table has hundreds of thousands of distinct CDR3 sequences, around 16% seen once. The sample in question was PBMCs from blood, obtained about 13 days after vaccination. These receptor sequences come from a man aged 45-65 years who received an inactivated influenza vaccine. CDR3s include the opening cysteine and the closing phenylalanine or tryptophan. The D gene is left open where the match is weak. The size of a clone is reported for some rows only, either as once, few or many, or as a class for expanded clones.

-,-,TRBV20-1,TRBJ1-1,TGCAGTGCTAGTGACAGGACTGCCGGGGCTTTCTTT,CSASDRTAGAFF
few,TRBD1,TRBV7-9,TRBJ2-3,TGTGCCAGCAGCTTAGCGTGGGACAGGCCCACAGATACGCAGTATTTT,CASSLAWDRPTDTQYF
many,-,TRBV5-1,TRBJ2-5,TGCGCCAGCAGCTTGATCGGTAGCGGTAGAGCCGAGACCCAGTACTTC,CASSLIGSGRAETQYF
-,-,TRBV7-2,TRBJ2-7,TGTGCCAGCAGCGTCAGAAACGAGCAGTACTTC,CASSVRNEQYF
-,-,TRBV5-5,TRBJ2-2,TGTGCCAGCAGCCCGGCTGACAGGCCCACCGGGGAGCTGTTTTTT,CASSPADRPTGELFF
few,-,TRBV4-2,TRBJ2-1,TGTGCCAGCAGCCAAGGGGGCCCGAGCTCCTACAATGAGCAGTTCTTC,CASSQGGPSSYNEQFF
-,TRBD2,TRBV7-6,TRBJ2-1,TGTGCCAGCAGCTTAAAGCCGACGGGGGGGCAAGGAAGTGAGCAGTTCTTC,CASSLKPTGGQGSEQFF
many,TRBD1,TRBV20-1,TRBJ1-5,TGCAGTGCTAGTGGGGGGACAGGGGGGTTCAGTCAGCCCCAGCATTTT,CSASGGTGGFSQPQHF
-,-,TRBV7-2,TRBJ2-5,TGTGCCAGCAGCTTAACAGTCAAACTTCAAGAGACCCAGTACTTC,CASSLTVKLQETQYF
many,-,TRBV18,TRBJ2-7,TGTGCCAGCTCACCCGTTCCTGGGGACACCTACGAGCAGTACTTC,CASSPVPGDTYEQYF
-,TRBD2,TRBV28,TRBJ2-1,TGTGCCAGCAGTTTAGTTACGGGGGGGATATACAATGAGCAGTTCTTC,CASSLVTGGIYNEQFF
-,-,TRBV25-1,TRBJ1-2,TGTGCCAGCCACGCAGGGTCCTATGGCTACACCTTC,CASHAGSYGYTF
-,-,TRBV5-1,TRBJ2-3,TGCGCCAGCAGCTTGGGGACGGTTTTAGATACGCAGTATTTT,CASSLGTVLDTQYF
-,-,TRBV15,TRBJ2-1,TGTGCCACCAGCAACGGGGGAAATGAGCAGTTCTTC,CATSNGGNEQFF
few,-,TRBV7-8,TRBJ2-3,TGTGCCAGCAGCTTAGGCGTCTTCGGGGGTAAAAGCACAGATACGCAGTATTTT,CASSLGVFGGKSTDTQYF
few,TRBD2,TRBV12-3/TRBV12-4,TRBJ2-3,TGTGCCAGCAGTTCACTAGCGGCACACACAGATACGCAGTATTTT,CASSSLAAHTDTQYF
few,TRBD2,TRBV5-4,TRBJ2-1,TGTGCCAGCAGCGGTTCGGTACTAGCGGGAGGAAACAATGAGCAGTTCTTC,CASSGSVLAGGNNEQFF
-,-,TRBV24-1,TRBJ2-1,TGTGCCACCAGTGATGCAGCGGGCCTCTACAATGAGCAGTTCTTC,CATSDAAGLYNEQFF
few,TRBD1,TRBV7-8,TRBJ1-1,TGTGCCAGCAGCTTCAGGGGGGTAAACACTGAAGCTTTCTTT,CASSFRGVNTEAFF
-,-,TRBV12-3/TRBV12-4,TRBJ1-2,TGTGCCAGCAGTGCACCGGGACGGATTAACGGGGGCTACACCTTC,CASSAPGRINGGYTF
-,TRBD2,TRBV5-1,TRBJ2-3,TGCGCCAGCAACCCAGGACTAGCGGGGACAGGTACGCAGTATTTT,CASNPGLAGTGTQYF
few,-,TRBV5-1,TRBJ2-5,TGCGCCAGCAGCTTGGGTGTTGCAGGGGTAGGAGAGACCCAGTACTTC,CASSLGVAGVGETQYF
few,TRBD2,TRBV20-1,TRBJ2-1,TGCAGTGCAATTTGGGGGCTAGCGGGAGTTGGTGAGCAGTTCTTC,CSAIWGLAGVGEQFF
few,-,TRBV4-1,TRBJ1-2,TGCGCCAGCAGCCCGGGGATTGGCTACACCTTC,CASSPGIGYTF
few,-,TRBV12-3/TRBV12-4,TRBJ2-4,TGTGCCAGCAGTTTTTGGAGGGGATCCAAAAACATTCAGTACTTC,CASSFWRGSKNIQYF
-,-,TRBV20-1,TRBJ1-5,TGCAGTGCTAGATCCCAGGGGAGCAATCAGCCCCAGCATTTT,CSARSQGSNQPQHF
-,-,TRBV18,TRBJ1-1,TGTGCCAGCTCACCACCCCTCGGACAAGAAGCTTTCTTT,CASSPPLGQEAFF
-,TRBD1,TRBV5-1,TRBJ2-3,TGCGCCAGCAGCCCGGGACAGGGGCCACCGTATTTT,CASSPGQGPPYF
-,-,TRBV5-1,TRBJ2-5,TGCGCCAGCAGTCCCGCCGGGAGCGACGAGACCCAGTACTTC,CASSPAGSDETQYF
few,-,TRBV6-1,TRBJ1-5,TGTGCCAGCAGTCCATACCTCGCGGCCGTCAATCAGCCCCAGCATTTT,CASSPYLAAVNQPQHF
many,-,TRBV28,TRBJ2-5,TGTGCCAGCAATCCCCAGGGTAACCAAGAGACCCAGTACTTC,CASNPQGNQETQYF
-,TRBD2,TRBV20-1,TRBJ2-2,TGCAGTGCTTTCGGGGGGGCGCGGTACACCGGGGAGCTGTTTTTT,CSAFGGARYTGELFF
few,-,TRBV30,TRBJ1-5,TGTGCCTGGAGTTTAACGACAGTTAGCAATCAGCCCCAGCATTTT,CAWSLTTVSNQPQHF
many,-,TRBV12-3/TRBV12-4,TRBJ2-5,TGTGCCAGCAGTTTTTCCGGGAAAGAGACCCAGTACTTC,CASSFSGKETQYF
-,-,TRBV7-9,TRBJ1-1,TGTGCCAGCAGCCCAACGACCAGCTGGAACACTGAAGCTTTCTTT,CASSPTTSWNTEAFF
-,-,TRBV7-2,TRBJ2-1,TGTGCCAGCGCCCTCTTGGGGTTGGGGGGGCGGCAGTTCTTC,CASALLGLGGRQFF
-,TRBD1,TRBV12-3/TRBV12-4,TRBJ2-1,TGTGCCAGCAGTTCCTCCGGGACAGGGGGCCGCGATGAGCAGTTCTTC,CASSSSGTGGRDEQFF
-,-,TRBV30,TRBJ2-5,TGTGCCTGGAGTGTGTGGGGTGAGACCCAGTACTTC,CAWSVWGETQYF
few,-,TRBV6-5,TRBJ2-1,TGTGCCAGCAGGTGGGGGTATGAGCAGTTCTTC,CASRWGYEQFF
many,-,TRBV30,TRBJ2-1,TGTGCCTGGGAGGGGGGTCATGTCTTTCTAGGTGAGCAGTTCTTC,CAWEGGHVFLGEQFF
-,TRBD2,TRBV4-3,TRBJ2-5,TGCGCCAGCAGCCAAGATGCACTAGCGGAAGAGACCCAGTACTTC,CASSQDALAEETQYF
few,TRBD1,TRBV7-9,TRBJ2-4,TGTGCCAGCAGCTTAGGAGGACAGGGAACCAAAAACATTCAGTACTTC,CASSLGGQGTKNIQYF
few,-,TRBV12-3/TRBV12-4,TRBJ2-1,TGTGCCAGCAGCCCTCCCAGTAGTGCTGAGCAGTTCTTC,CASSPPSSAEQFF